These T cell receptor beta chains were read from a single sample in a study of T cell responses to AZD1222 COVID-19 vaccine. Assay: immunoSEQ multiplex PCR; the TCRdb copy retains only in-frame clones and omits some. In the table there are some 120,000 clones, about 88% of which are singletons. The sequencing used peripheral blood, collected 28 days after the second AZD1222 dose. The receptors were gathered from an adult who received the AZD1222 COVID-19 vaccine. CDR3s include the opening cysteine and the closing phenylalanine or tryptophan. The D gene is left open where the match is weak. Clone size appears in some rows only: once, few, many, or a class for an expanded clone.

>.|TRBD2|TRBJ2-3|TRBV29-1
TGCAGCGTTCTAAGACTAGCGGGGGCCACAGATACGCAGTATTTT
CSVLRLAGATDTQYF
>.|.|TRBJ2-1|TRBV19
TGTGCCAGTAGTACTTCGCAGGGGTACAATGAGCAGTTCTTC
CASSTSQGYNEQFF
>.|.|TRBJ2-7|TRBV19
TGTGCCAGTAGTTTGGGCAGCTCCTACGAGCAGTACTTC
CASSLGSSYEQYF
>.|TRBD2|TRBJ2-3|TRBV4-2
TGTGCCAGCAGCCAAGATCAGGGACTAGCGGGAGTCACAGATACGCAGTATTTT
CASSQDQGLAGVTDTQYF
>.|.|TRBJ1-5|TRBV9
TGTGCCAGCAATTTGGCAGGGGCTTCCAATCAGCCCCAGCATTTT
CASNLAGASNQPQHF
>.|TRBD1|TRBJ2-1|TRBV27
TGTGCCAGCAGTTTAGAGGGAGGGACAGGGTGGTCTGAGCAGTTCTTC
CASSLEGGTGWSEQFF
>.|.|TRBJ1-3|TRBV21-1
TGTGCCAGCACCTTTCAGACGGCTGGAAACACCATATATTTT
CASTFQTAGNTIYF
>.|TRBD1|TRBJ1-2|TRBV6-1
TGTGCCAGCAGTGATCAACAGGGGACCGGGGGCTACACCTTC
CASSDQQGTGGYTF
>.|TRBD2|TRBJ2-3|TRBV5-1
TGCGCCAGCAGCTTAGCGGGAGAAGCTGATACGCAGTATTTT
CASSLAGEADTQYF
>.|.|TRBJ1-1|TRBV7-2
TGTGCCAGCAGCTTAAGTTTCGCGGTTTACATGAACACTGAAGCTTTCTTT
CASSLSFAVYMNTEAFF
>.|.|TRBJ2-2|TRBV5-1
TGCGCCAGCAGCGAGGCCCCCGCGAACACCGGGGAGCTGTTTTTT
CASSEAPANTGELFF
>.|.|TRBJ1-5|TRBV9
TGTGCCAGCAGCGTGGACAGCGAGCAGCCCCAGCATTTT
CASSVDSEQPQHF
>.|.|TRBJ1-6|TRBV7-9
TGTGCCAGCAGCCCCCAGGGGACAACCTCGGGACCCCTCCACTTT
CASSPQGTTSGPLHF
>.|TRBD1|TRBJ1-2|TRBV19
TGTGCCAGTCAGTGGACAGGGAACTATGGCTACACCTTC
CASQWTGNYGYTF
>.|.|TRBJ2-5|TRBV5-5
TGTGCCAGCAGCTTGGGAGCCCCCAGTCGCGAGACCCAGTACTTC
CASSLGAPSRETQYF
>.|.|TRBJ1-1|TRBV7-9
TGTGCCAGCGAACTGGGGGGAGACACTGAAGCTTTCTTT
CASELGGDTEAFF
>.|TRBD2|TRBJ2-2|TRBV7-6
TGTGCCAGCAGCTTAGCTAGCGGGAGGGCGAACACCGGGGAGCTGTTTTTT
CASSLASGRANTGELFF
>.|TRBD1|TRBJ1-6|TRBV5-1
TGCGCCAGCAGCTTGGATGGGACAGGGAATAATTCACCCCTCCACTTT
CASSLDGTGNNSPLHF
>.|.|TRBJ2-1|TRBV18
TGTGCCAGCTCACCAGAGGTAGGACACAATGAGCAGTTCTTC
CASSPEVGHNEQFF
>.|.|TRBJ1-5|TRBV9
TGTGCCAGCAGCGTAGGGGAAGGGTATCAGCCCCAGCATTTT
CASSVGEGYQPQHF
>.|TRBD1|TRBJ1-5|TRBV6-5
TGTGCCAGCAGTTACTCCCAGGGGGGGAACCAGCCCCAGCATTTT
CASSYSQGGNQPQHF
>.|TRBD2|TRBJ2-3|TRBV19
TGTGCCAGTAGTCCGAATAGCGGGTTAAGGGATACGCAGTATTTT
CASSPNSGLRDTQYF
>.|TRBD1|TRBJ1-1|TRBV30
TGTGCCTGGAGAGTAAGGGGGCACACTGAAGCTTTCTTT
CAWRVRGHTEAFF
>.|.|TRBJ1-2|TRBV11-2
TGTGCCAGCAGCCCAAATATGCGGCAGGGCTACACCTTC
CASSPNMRQGYTF
>.|TRBD1|TRBJ2-7|TRBV9
TGTGCCAGCAGCCGACGGACAGGGGACGAGCAGTACTTC
CASSRRTGDEQYF
>.|.|TRBJ2-7|TRBV10-2
TGCGCCAGCAGTGAGTCGAGGTCTGCAGGGAAGGACGAGCAGTACTTC
CASSESRSAGKDEQYF
>.|.|TRBJ1-3|TRBV19
TGTGCCAGTAGTATAGGAGGACTGAACTCTGGAAACACCATATATTTT
CASSIGGLNSGNTIYF
>.|TRBD1|TRBJ1-2|TRBV9
TGTGCCAGCAGCGGGATGACAGGGGGAATCTATGGCTACACCTTC
CASSGMTGGIYGYTF
>.|.|TRBJ2-4|TRBV6-1
TGTGCCAGCAGTGAAGCATCGACGGGTCGCGGCAACATTCAGTACTTC
CASSEASTGRGNIQYF
>.|.|TRBJ2-5|TRBV5-1
TGCGCCAGCAGCCCGGCGGTCTTGGAGACCCAGTACTTC
CASSPAVLETQYF
>.|.|TRBJ2-7|TRBV6-5
TGTGCCAGCAGTATCGGGACGTTCTCCTACGAGCAGTACTTC
CASSIGTFSYEQYF
>once|TRBD2|TRBJ2-1|TRBV10-3
TGTGCCATCAGTGAGGCTAGACTAGCGGGAGGAGGCGATGAGCAGTTCTTC
CAISEARLAGGGDEQFF
>.|.|TRBJ2-1|TRBV3-1/TRBV3-2
TGTGCCAGCAGCCCATTAGGTCAGGACCCGCAGTTCTTC
CASSPLGQDPQFF
>once|.|TRBJ1-1|TRBV2
TGTGCCAGCAGAGGTACAGGGAACACTGAAGCTTTCTTT
CASRGTGNTEAFF
>.|.|TRBJ1-3|TRBV5-1
TGCGCCAGCAGACGGCAGCCAGTCTCTGGAAACACCATATATTTT
CASRRQPVSGNTIYF
>.|.|TRBJ1-2|TRBV12-2
TGTGCAAGTCGCCCTCCCGCGCCGCGGGCCGTAAGGCCCTCTAACTATGGCTACACCTTC
CASRPPAPRAVRPSNYGYTF
>.|.|TRBJ2-1|TRBV6-6
TGTGCCAGCACCGGGGGCGGGAGCTCCTACAATGAGCAGTTCTTC
CASTGGGSSYNEQFF
>once|.|TRBJ1-3|TRBV5-5
TGTGCCAGCAGCTTGGCCCAGACAGGTGGAAACACCATATATTTT
CASSLAQTGGNTIYF
>.|TRBD1|TRBJ1-5|TRBV4-1
TGCGCCAGCAGCCCCACGACAGGGACCAATCAGCCCCAGCATTTT
CASSPTTGTNQPQHF
>.|.|TRBJ2-2|TRBV28
TGTGCCAGCAGTTCCCCGGGACCCAACACCGGGGAGCTGTTTTTT
CASSSPGPNTGELFF
>.|.|TRBJ2-7|TRBV20-1
TGCAGTGCGGGGGCCTATTGGGAGCAGTACTTC
CSAGAYWEQYF
>.|TRBD2|TRBJ2-2|TRBV9
TGTGCCAGCAGCGTAGAGCGGGGGGCCCTCACCGGGGAGCTGTTTTTT
CASSVERGALTGELFF
>.|.|TRBJ1-1|TRBV6-6
TGTGCCAGCAGTCACCCAAGGGAAGGGGTACCTGAAGCTTTCTTT
CASSHPREGVPEAFF